This T cell receptor beta chain appears in the sequencing data of a study of identical twins. Whole-study results and caveats: Reduced insertions were recorded for abundant cord blood beta clonotypes, with no such pattern in memory repertoires.

Points on this clonotype: Its antigen is as yet unknown.

The CDR3 consists of 15 residues. The V and J ends lost 5 bases and 9 bases respectively, with 17 bases between them. Germline lookup yields CDR1 SGHAT and CDR2 FQDESV (reference sequence). TCRdb independently ran MiXCR on the 5' RACE reads; one entry per CDR3 protein. The data show 450,000 or so distinct CDR3 sequences, with approximately 24% seen just once and 2.9% held by the top ten. The same data also went into a second study, on T cells expressing NK-cell markers. From that paper: Among the eight sequenced donors, seven tested HCMV-seropositive and one tested seronegative. Several of the donors also had these clonotypes leading their CD3+CD56-NKG2C+ fraction. Certain NKG2C+ T cell clones were expanded, and their HCMV specificity remained unclear.

The sequencing input was CD4+ T cells sorted from blood. The chain carries TRBV11-1 and TRBJ2-6, with D perhaps TRBD1 (6 bases). This receptor was identified in a woman between 18 and 29 years old in good health. The CDR3 coding sequence is TGTGCCAGCAGCCCATTACAGGGCTCGGTCAACGTCCTGACTTTC. It codes for CASSPLQGSVNVLTF. The whole variable domain, remainder taken from reference TRBV11-1 and TRBJ2-6, is EAEVAQSPRYKITEKSQAVAFWCDPISGHATLYWYRQILGQGPELLVQFQDESVVDDSQLPKDRFSAERLKGVDSTLKIQPAELGDSAMYLCASSPLQGSVNVLTFGAGSRLTVL.